Reported below is one TCR beta chain. The germline gives CDR1 SGHDN, CDR2 FVKESK. The germline V and J ends were trimmed by 0 bases and 4 bases, with 14 bases remaining between them. The CDR3 runs to 16 residues. Clones were read by immunoSEQ multiplex PCR, and TCRdb kept only the in-frame ones, dropping some. In the table there are 46,000 or so clones, around 90% of which are singletons. This sample was taken from a study of OX40 agonist ivuxolimab in advanced cancers. Overall study context: Hepatocellular carcinoma, melanoma, renal cell or head and neck cancer affected the dose-escalation patients.

Blood sampling took place at baseline, cycle 4 day 1, and cycle 7 day 1. The TCR comes from an adult with an advanced solid tumor such as melanoma, head and neck, liver or kidney cancer. This rearrangement joins TRBV14 to TRBJ2-3; either TRBD1 or TRBD2 may supply D (6 bases each). Specimen: CD4+ or CD8+ T cells sorted from blood, collected in a trial of the OX40 agonist ivuxolimab. The DNA of the CDR3 is TGTGCCAGCAGCCAAGACATCGGGGGCCCCGCAGATACGCAGTATTTT. Translation gives CASSQDIGGPADTQYF.